A single sample gave rise to the 14 T cell receptor beta chains below, sequenced in a study of CD8+ T cells in alopecia areata. The sample's treatment: oral pan-JAK inhibitor, 5-10 mg twice daily. Sequencing used cDNA as its template, made by extracting RNA and reverse transcribing it. Clones were sequenced by immunoSEQ multiplex PCR, and TCRdb holds only the in-frame ones, with some missing. The sample includes 150,000 to 200,000 clones, roughly 64% of them seen just once. The sample here was CD8+ T cells sorted from blood, taken at week 24, from a patient treated with tofacitinib. The receptors were gathered from a human donor with alopecia areata.

This chain links TRBV4-1 with TRBJ2-3; D could derive from TRBD1 or TRBD2 (6 bases each). The CDR3 runs to 15 residues. In germline, CDR1 is MGHRA, CDR2 YSYEKL. V lost 0 bases and J 6 bases, leaving 13 bases between the germline ends. The CDR3 is CASSQDVRGGDTQYF. The CDR3 DNA is TGCGCCAGCAGCCAAGATGTCAGAGGGGGGGATACGCAGTATTTT.

This clone was observed a handful of times. The chain recombines TRBV27 with TRBJ2-1; the D gene is possibly TRBD2 (6 bases). V was shortened by 7 bases and J by 8 bases, with 18 bases between the two germline ends. Germline V gene data show CDR1 as MNHEY and CDR2 as SMNVEV (reference sequence). This CDR3 region has 14 residues. CDR3 in amino acids: CASTPPTRSDEQFF. CDR3 in DNA: TGTGCCAGCACCCCCCCGACTAGGTCTGATGAGCAGTTCTTC.

This clone has more than one count but fewer than ten. The CDR3 nucleotides read TGTGCCAGCAGCGTAGTAGATACGCAGTATTTT. It translates to CASSVVDTQYF. The chain employs TRBV9 and TRBJ2-3; D not resolved. Germline values: CDR1 SGDLS, CDR2 YYNGEE. The CDR3 is 11 amino acids. Trimming removed 0 bases from V and 5 bases from J, with 1 base in between.

The chain employs TRBV7-9 and TRBJ2-7; D unresolved. Germline CDR1 is SEHNR and CDR2 is FQNEAQ (reference sequence). The CDR3 sequence is 12 residues long. V was cut by 1 base and J by 8 bases, with 9 bases left in between. CDR3 sequence (DNA): TGTGCCAGCAGCTTAGACAATCGCCAGCAGTACTTC. Protein: CASSLDNRQQYF. Filled out from reference TRBV7-9 and TRBJ2-7, the complete variable domain reads DTGVSQNPRHKITKRGQNVTFRCDPISEHNRLYWYRQTLGQGPEFLTYFQNEAQLEKSRLLSDRFSAERPKGSFSTLEIQRTEQGDSAMYLCASSLDNRQQYFGPGTRLTVT.

This clone was observed once. This chain joins TRBV30 and TRBJ2-6, with D unclear. Trimming shortened V by 7 bases and J by 0 bases, and 13 bases separated the two germline ends. Germline CDR1 reads GTSNPN; CDR2 reads SVGIG (reference sequence). There are 15 residues in the CDR3. CDR3 sequence: CASPARGSGANVLTF. The CDR3 DNA sequence: TGTGCCTCCCCCGCCCGTGGCTCTGGGGCCAACGTCCTGACTTTC.

The V and J genes are TRBV7-8 and TRBJ2-1; unclear D gene. V lost 7 bases to trimming and J lost 4 bases, with 17 bases between them. CDR3 length: 15 amino acids. CDR1 SGHVS and CDR2 FQNEAQ come from the germline V gene. The CDR3 loop is CASIRPGRRYNEQFF. In nucleotides, the CDR3 is TGTGCCAGCATCCGGCCAGGACGTAGATACAATGAGCAGTTCTTC.

The genes are TRBV5-6 and TRBJ2-1; D might be TRBD2 (6 bases). The V end was cut by 0 bases, the J end by 10 bases, with 8 bases between. This CDR3 is 12 amino acids long. Germline lookup yields CDR1 SGHDT and CDR2 YYEEEE. The CDR3 loop is CASSLGAGEQFF. Written as DNA, the CDR3 is TGTGCCAGCAGCTTGGGGGCGGGGGAGCAGTTCTTC.

This chain connects TRBV29-1 to TRBJ2-7; D gene ambiguous. From germline, CDR1 is SQVTM and CDR2 ANQGSEA. Trimming took off 7 bases at V and 6 bases at J, with 10 bases between the two ends. The length of the CDR3 is 10 residues. The CDR3 reads CSARGSEQYF. CDR3 sequence (DNA): TGCAGCGCCCGCGGCTCCGAGCAGTACTTC.

The V call is TRBV27, the J call TRBJ1-2; possible D gene TRBD1, 5 bases. CDR1 and CDR2 (germline): MNHEY, SMNVEV (reference sequence). The CDR3 totals 11 residues. Trimming stripped 9 bases from V and 6 bases from J, with 11 bases between. The CDR3 DNA sequence: TGTGCCAGTGCGGGGGTAGATGGCTACACCTTC. This sequence encodes CASAGVDGYTF.

The rearrangement uses TRBV10-2 and TRBJ2-7; 9 nucleotides agree with TRBD2. V was pared by 6 bases and J by 1 base, with 4 bases of the junction left unmatched. From germline, CDR1 is WSHSY and CDR2 SAAADI. The length of the CDR3 is 14 residues. The CDR3 is CASRTSGQSYEQYF. The CDR3 DNA reads as TGCGCCAGCAGGACTAGCGGCCAATCCTACGAGCAGTACTTC.

This chain links TRBV28 with TRBJ2-5; 10 bases map to TRBD1. Germline trimming cut 3 bases from V and 4 bases from J; bases unmatched to any gene: 8. The germline V gene has CDR1 MDHEN and CDR2 SYDVKM. The CDR3 has 16 residues. The CDR3 is CASSFTGTGVRETQYF. In nucleotides, the CDR3 is TGTGCCAGCAGTTTTACCGGGACAGGGGTGCGAGAGACCCAGTACTTC. Together with reference TRBV28 and TRBJ2-5, the CDR3 gives the full variable domain: DVKVTQSSRYLVKRTGEKVFLECVQDMDHENMFWYRQDPGLGLRLIYFSYDVKMKEKGDIPEGYSVSREKKERFSLILESASTNQTSMYLCASSFTGTGVRETQYFGPGTRLLVL.

There are a few counts of this clone. V and J are TRBV7-9 and TRBJ1-5; a possible D gene is TRBD1 (6 bases). With 1 base removed from V and 1 base from J, the gap between germline ends came to 20 bases. This CDR3 spans 19 amino acids. Germline V gene lookup returns CDR1 SEHNR and CDR2 FQNEAQ (reference sequence). The CDR3 sequence: CASSLVPYQGPKSNQPQHF. The CDR3 DNA reads TGTGCCAGCAGCTTAGTACCTTATCAGGGGCCCAAGAGCAATCAGCCCCAGCATTTT.

The chain combines TRBV13 with TRBJ2-5; tentatively, D is TRBD1 (6 bases). Germline CDR1 is PRHDT and CDR2 is FYEKMQ (reference sequence). This CDR3 is built from 16 residues. V was trimmed by 6 bases and J by 5 bases, leaving 22 bases between them. The CDR3 sequence: CASSWRRVRGQETQYF. For the CDR3, the DNA is TGTGCCAGCAGTTGGAGAAGGGTCAGGGGCCAGGAGACCCAGTACTTC.

This clone was seen a handful of times. The chain combines TRBV11-2 with TRBJ1-4, with D perhaps TRBD1 (6 bases). Deletions cut 1 base from V and 5 bases from J, with 11 bases between. This CDR3 contains 15 residues. Germline V gene data show CDR1 as SGHAT and CDR2 as FQNNGV. As DNA, the CDR3 is TGTGCCAGCAGCTTAGTGTTGGGGGCGAATGAAAAACTGTTTTTT. Its translation is CASSLVLGANEKLFF.